This T cell receptor beta chain was identified in a study of blood T cells in healthy people across ages (dated by TCRdb to 2014 to 2015). Study-wide context: In model experiments, roughly one uniquely barcoded TCR beta cDNA molecule per two T cells was captured by template switching. Using deep sequencing normalized with unique cDNA molecular identifiers, the study measured how TCR beta repertoire diversity changes with age. The donors were split into four age groups: young (average about 16 years), middle-aged (roughly 42), aged (approximately 60) and long-lived (approximately 80). To avoid experimental bias, donors of different ages were randomly spread across the sequencing lanes. Two additional independent replicas of 1 million unique cDNA reads from the same blood draw were analyzed for two donors (one aged 18 to 29 and one aged 80 or older).

Library creation used 5' RACE. The listed sequencing device is Illumina HiSeq 2500. A second PCR of about 6 to 11 cycles was run with a J-beta primer mix and a sample-barcoded 5' primer. A template-switch 5' adaptor carrying 12 random nucleotides introduced a unique molecular identifier onto each TCR beta cDNA molecule. Each sample yielded at least 2.5 million CDR3-containing paired-end reads. All of the RNA was converted into first-strand cDNA using the Mint cDNA synthesis kit, with a TRBC-specific oligonucleotide serving as the primer. After uracil-DNA glycosylase treatment, a first 18-cycle PCR used universal primers M1SS and BC2_uni_R on all cDNA. The authors' pipeline ran thus. For normalization, 1 million high-quality reads, each with a distinct molecular identifier, were randomly selected from each sample. Instead of being binned into consensus sequences, reads that shared molecular identifiers were thrown out. MiTCR, set to a Q25 quality threshold and the strictest error-elimination algorithm, was used for CDR3 identification, clonotype clustering and error correction. A nonparametric unseen species model using Euler transformation provided a lower-bound estimate of total TCR beta diversity. The public sequencing data were trimmed at Q25 with fastp and processed into clonotypes with MiXCR by TCRdb, which kept only in-frame beta chains. Entries are consolidated by CDR3 protein sequence, retaining the most common genes and DNA. The V and J calls reflect TCRdb's pipeline rather than the authors' work. The sample has around 1.5 million distinct CDR3 sequences on record, around 55% of them singletons. The leading ten clones occupy more than 6% of the sample.

This clonotype has only a few counts. The target of this receptor is not known. No much larger clonotype is one base removed from it; base qualities were not supplied. V drops 0 bases and J drops 7 bases, leaving 9 bases in between. Via the germline V gene (reference sequence), CDR1 is PRHDT and CDR2 FYEKMQ. From the cysteine up to the phenylalanine, the CDR3 has a length of 13 residues. The only DNA kept is the CDR3, 39 bases in frame from the first base. On the study overall, not on this receptor specifically: Bulk unsorted PBMC profiling prevented conclusive comparison of naive and antigen-experienced compartments. As age increased, observed TCR beta diversity per million T cells dropped in a roughly linear way, and a significant reduction was already evident by age about 36. Observed TCR beta diversity correlated strongly with the percentage of naive T cells measured by flow cytometry. Because donor CMV infection status was unknown, age-related changes in expanded clonotypes were potentially confounded. Compared with the aged group, more naive CD4+ T cells, fewer expanded clones and increased TCR diversity were shown by the long-lived group, suggesting age selection. Estimates of total diversity based on one million sequenced T cells were considered lower bounds and underestimates.

The roughly 38 donors, aged 6 to 90 years, were systemically healthy Caucasian individuals from Russia. Each donor gave about 9.7 milliliters of peripheral blood, drawn into EDTA-treated Vacutainer tubes. Ficoll-Paque density-gradient centrifugation was used to isolate PBMCs, with at least 6 million per sample. Total RNA, at least 6 micrograms per sample, was extracted from PBMCs with Trizol reagent. The percentages of naive CD45RAhigh/CD27high T cells were determined by flow cytometry on a PBMC aliquot from every donor. The chain joins TRBV13 to TRBJ2-5, with no D gene named confidently. The clonotype originates from a man younger than 35 in good health. The sequencing input was blood. The bases read TGTGCCAGCAGCTTAGGTACTGAGCGGACCCAGTACTTC. This codes for CASSLGTERTQYF. The entire variable domain, with the stretches around the CDR3 drawn from the reference TRBV13 and TRBJ2-5 proteins, is AAGVIQSPRHLIKEKRETATLKCYPIPRHDTVYWYQQGPGQDPQFLISFYEKMQSDKGSIPDRFSAQQFSDYHSELNMSSLELGDSALYFCASSLGTERTQYFGPGTRLLVL.